This T cell receptor (beta chain) was retrieved from a study of blood T cell repertoires in COVID-19. This clone was counted a few times. Original processing notes: Amplified reference gene primers provided the basis for estimating nucleated cell counts. TCRdb keeps only in-frame clones here, not all; method: immunoSEQ multiplex PCR. For V, J and clone size, that table is used; D and trimming come from the DNA. The sample comprises about 210,000 clones, about 78% of which are singletons, and 7% to 8.5% rests with the top ten. The specimen sequenced was peripheral blood. The receptor's source is an older woman with acute or convalescent COVID-19.

CDR3 residues: CASSKPGQGWGYTF. CDR3 coding DNA: TGTGCCAGCTCGAAACCGGGACAGGGGTGGGGCTACACCTTC. The chain employs TRBV25-1 and TRBJ1-2; 10 positions match TRBD1. The V gene end was trimmed by 8 bases and the J gene end by 8 bases; junction bases not matched to a gene: 11. The CDR3 sequence is 14 residues long. Germline V gives CDR1 MGHDK, CDR2 SYGVNS.